This entry features one T cell receptor (beta chain) sequence. There is no known antigen for this receptor. Per-base qualities were not stored, and no clone one base away is much larger. The data stem from a study of long-term antiretroviral therapy in people with HIV (dated 2022 in TCRdb). As for the study more broadly: The earliest samples were collected roughly a decade before the 2015 WHO recommendation for immediate ART, at a time when ART was usually postponed until CD4 counts fell. Test extractions of a monoclonal T-cell line alongside 33 polyclonal samples showed no cross-contamination during QIAcube processing. About 35% of the 30 participants with HIV were female. A total of roughly 200 cryopreserved PBMC samples were contributed to the cohort by 30 adults with confirmed HIV infection, with samples collected serially over a mean of about 6 years (range 1-12). Whether ART initiation and durable HIV suppression were associated with changes in peripheral blood TRB repertoire composition and diversity was tested in a retrospective serial study.

The immunoSEQ hsTCRB v3.0 assay was used at survey level resolution to sequence the TRB variable region. The targeted TRB sequencing depth was about 40,000-50,000 T-cell genomes per sample. TRB libraries were pooled and sequenced on an Illumina MiSeq using a v3 150-cycle kit. Per the source publication's procedure: Repertoire analysis ran in R within a reproducible Nextflow workflow covering QC, data transformation and analysis. LymphoSeq2, an R package for exploring AIRR-Seq data, was used to implement the custom analyses. A few samples that produced fewer than 5000 total TRB sequences were removed, so approximately 190 HIV repertoires were analyzed. Among the 170 to 200 HIV repertoires that were kept, under 60 were collected before ART initiation and under 150 were collected after ART initiation. Repertoires were downsampled to 5000 TRB nucleotide sequences, and summary statistics were averaged over 100 downsampling iterations. The analysis kept only TRB sequences whose CDR3 regions were at least seven amino acids long. Two measures captured diversity: a Shannon entropy-derived clonality score and the Gini coefficient. In the repertoire networks, any two of the top 5000 CDR3 amino acid sequences were connected whenever the two sequences differed by an edit distance of one. For TRB CDR3 amino acid sequences, GLIPH2 was used to predict antigen specificity groups and MHC restriction. CDR3 amino acid sequences were matched against VDJdb and McPAS-TCR to flag known CMV, EBV, HIV or tissue antigen associations. Pre-ART, post-ART and control groups were compared with Wilcoxon signed-rank tests and Holm-Bonferroni correction. In its TCRdb copy, this immuneACCESS table keeps in-frame sequences only and misses some clones. Where compared with another copy, unresolved V genes explain less than half of these, and the others have no known cause. V and J calls and clone size are as listed in that table; D and trimming were resolved from the DNA. In this sample the table shows 15,000 to 20,000 clones, approximately 80% of which occur a single time. Of the sample, 15% to 20% falls within the top ten clones.

General conclusions and limits of the study: Compared with controls, HIV repertoires had narrower CDR3 length ranges, and the network structure pointed to an antigen-experienced repertoire that shifted only slightly toward naive after ART. Because PBMC availability was limited, only the TCR beta chain was sequenced, with no alpha chain pairing. The repertoire was dominated across all time points by expanded TRB clones identified before ART initiation, although this dominance was seen to fluctuate and to decrease in many PLHIV after ART. Inferences about post-ART repertoire changes are limited because no data were available on ART adherence, viral resistance or therapy changes. Unsorted PBMC were profiled instead of sorted CD4+ and CD8+ T cells because pre-ART samples had limited cell numbers. The samples were dated from the mid-2000s to the late 2010s, and the ART regimens that were used may be less effective than current ART regimens. Starting ART was linked to a significant rise in TRB diversity, yet even with long-term ART the diversity remained significantly lower than in transplant donor controls.

Inclusion was restricted to participants for whom at least one PBMC sample before ART initiation and at least two post-ART samples were available. Every participant with HIV received treatment in the United States of America. Cryopreserved samples of about 0.95-10 million PBMC were thawed and washed before DNA extraction. At the time of the earliest PBMC sample, participants with HIV were aged between roughly 23 and 60 years. PBMC samples were contributed by each participant from 1-4 timepoints before ART initiation and 2-8 timepoints after ART initiation, with a median of 7 samples. For every participant, serial HIV viral load, CD4+ T-cell count, ART history and demographic data were obtained. A Qiagen kit on a QIAcube was used to extract genomic DNA from unsorted PBMC, with samples processed in batches of 12. CDR1 and CDR2, looked up from the germline V gene, are SGHRS and YFSETQ. Including the terminal cysteine and phenylalanine, the CDR3 comprises 16 residues. The entry retains the CDR3 DNA only, 48 bases that are in frame from base 1. The V and J ends are trimmed by 7 bases and 4 bases, leaving 21 bases between them.

This TCR came from a man between 40 and 49 years old with HIV. This material consisted of unsorted PBMCs, taken just before starting antiretroviral therapy. This chain is built from TRBV5-1 and TRBJ2-1; no D segment can be confidently identified. The nucleotide sequence is given as TGCGCCAGCGAACCAAACGACTCCAGCAGGTACAATGAGCAGTTCTTC. Translated, it gives CASEPNDSSRYNEQFF.